Reported below is one TCR beta chain. There is no known antigen for this receptor. Per-base quality was not reported, and no clone a single base away is much larger than it. The record originates from a study of control samples from healthy donors and cancer patients (dated by TCRdb to about 2020). CDR3 length: 14 amino acids, cysteine to phenylalanine. Solely the CDR3 DNA is kept, with 42 bases framed from the first base. Looking up the germline V gene yields CDR1 SGDLS and CDR2 YYNGEE. V gives up 0 bases and J gives up 2 bases, and the segment between their germline ends measures 9 bases. Library preparation was by the immunoSEQ multiplex PCR assay. TCRdb took this table from immuneACCESS and kept in-frame rearrangements with V and J called. Such tables lack part of the clones; where checked against another copy, unresolved V genes explain under half of the gap, and the rest is unexplained. This sample has roughly 130,000 clones in its table, and around 96% of those were observed once. 3.6% of the sample goes to the ten largest clones.

This TCR was recovered from a man aged 30-40 years in good health. Sequences were obtained from blood. The chain couples TRBV9 to TRBJ2-7, with the D segment identity uncertain. The CDR3 protein: CASSVDGYAYEQYF. The bases are TGTGCCAGCAGCGTAGATGGTTACGCCTACGAGCAGTACTTC.